A few counts support the clone carrying this TCR beta chain. Its antigen is still unknown. In the PCR, 60 Vbeta and 13 Jbeta primers were used. Libraries were prepared by immunoSEQ multiplex PCR; TCRdb keeps only in-frame clonotypes and omits some of them. The sample shows about 200,000 clones, over 70% of them seen only once. The data stem from a study of cytomegalovirus exposure and HLA in healthy donors. Whole-study results and caveats: Presence/absence results assume similar sequencing depth per donor, which may not hold.

From germline, CDR1 is MNHEY and CDR2 SVGAGI. The trim removed 5 bases at V and 8 bases at J, leaving 7 bases unmatched. CDR3 length: 13 residues. V usage is TRBV6-5 and J usage is TRBJ1-1, with 8 bases that match TRBD1. Sequencing input: PBMCs. The TCR was taken from a boy between 2 and 10 years old in good health and CMV-seronegative. The CDR3 loop is CASSRTRTGEAFF. CDR3 bases: TGTGCCAGCAGTCGGACCCGGACAGGGGAAGCTTTCTTT.